This T cell receptor beta chain was documented in a study of shared clonotypes between healthy human individuals (dated by TCRdb to about 2020). Broadly, across the study: The cohort comprised two women and three men aged 18 to 49 years. For each donor, CD4 naive and CD4 memory were each given three plates, CD8 naive was given two plates, and CD8 memory was given one plate. To estimate repertoire size and how much clonotypes are shared between individuals, the study performed deep sequencing of blood TCR repertoires from roughly five healthy adults. Libraries were prepared and TCR repertoires were sequenced by different laboratories using diverse techniques, in order to increase sequencing depth and limit assay-specific biases. Each donor's leukapheresis produced roughly between roughly 0.9 and 9 billion PBMCs. The paper's findings and limits, for the study overall: Only blood was sampled, and tissue TCR repertoires likely differ from those in blood. Even with the large sequencing depth, rarefaction of the sorted-subset datasets indicated that sequencing was incomplete. Around 5% of naive CD4, 3.5% of naive CD8, 2.3% of memory CD4, and roughly 0.4% of memory CD8 clonotypes were shared across several donors. Based on pairwise subsampling, the degree of clonotype sharing among donors was expected to be affected by sequencing depth. The genetic and exposure-history diversity represented was limited by the small number of donors. Clonotypes shared by all four sorted-subset donors showed higher generation probabilities than non-shared clonotypes. Estimated clonotype richness was generally larger for naive than for memory subsets.

Worth noting for this clone: Its antigen is still unknown. No much larger clone exists at a distance of one base, and base qualities are not known.

Including the terminal cysteine and phenylalanine, the CDR3 comprises 13 residues. Only the CDR3 region is kept as DNA, spanning 39 bases read in frame from base 1. Trimming takes 0 bases from V and 6 bases from J, and the germline ends sit 8 bases apart. CDR1 MNHNY and CDR2 SVGAGI were looked up in the germline V gene (reference sequence). Using the deep immunoSEQ assay, TCR CDR3 regions were amplified from genomic DNA by multiplex PCR. Genomic DNA extracted from each cell subset was distributed evenly over all wells of several immunoSEQ 96-well plates, and each plate served as one replicate. For sorted subsets, each replicate PCR was loaded with approximately 0.2 ug genomic DNA, equivalent to 30,000 to 35,000 T cell genomes. The purified libraries were quantified using a Qubit 3.0 fluorometer, sized with a Bioanalyzer 2100, and then quantified again using the KAPA Library Quantification kit. Every immunoSEQ 96-well plate was sequenced on a separate single-read 150-cycle Illumina NextSeq 550 flow cell. In the source study's methods: Because the immunoSEQ output included only junctional sequences and no quality scores, the filtering could not be the same as the filtering used for full-length reads. Sequences were annotated with PyIR, a Python wrapper for IgBLAST v1.9, using IMGT germline references to assign V/J genes and CDR3. Reads with weak V/J assignments (E-value above 1e-6), missing CDR3, stop codons, out-of-frame junctions, or ambiguous translated residues were removed. V3J clonotypes were defined by identical inferred V gene, J gene, and CDR3 amino acid sequence. To compute the percentage overlap between repertoires, the number of shared unique clonotypes was divided by the size of the smaller repertoire. Richness of each repertoire was evaluated using RTK rarefaction, the Chao1 estimator, and Recon v2.1 estimates of unobserved clonotypes. Generation probabilities for all TCRbeta clonotypes obtained by the gDNA method from a few donors were computed using OLGA. Here the immuneACCESS table is served through TCRdb, limited to in-frame sequences with V and J called. Missing clones are a known gap in these copies; in checked studies unresolved V genes cover under half, and the rest lacks a known reason. V, J and clone size are those of that table, while D and trimming were read from the DNA. This sample holds about 1.1 million clones; approximately 80% were observed only once. The ten largest clones take up 0.89% of the sample.

Donors were healthy HIV-negative adults with no recently reported acute infections or vaccinations. Every donor was a Caucasian adult residing in Nashville, Tennessee, USA. Magnetic negative selection was used to enrich CD4+ T cells, after which naive cells were positively selected on CD45RA and the negative fraction became the memory subset. Blood was collected by leukapheresis, and PBMCs were isolated by Ficoll-Histopaque density gradient centrifugation and then cryopreserved in liquid nitrogen vapor phase. Analytical flow cytometry was used to check the purity and quantity of every magnetically sorted T cell population. From each sorted fraction, genomic DNA was isolated and quantified by UV absorbance on a Nanodrop 2000c.

The chain couples TRBV6-6 to TRBJ1-2; TRBD1 is perhaps the D gene, given 6 matching bases. The receptor comes from a young man in good health. Some clones in this sample may be carry-over from other donors' samples. The sample was memory CD4+ T cells from PBMCs. The cell subset or site label here, explained by the study, means: CD45RA-negative fraction. The CDR3 sequence is CASSYSGTHGYTF. The DNA is TGTGCCAGCAGTTACTCCGGGACACATGGCTACACCTTC.